The 21 T cell receptor beta chains presented below share a single source sample, sequenced in a study of T cell responses to AZD1222 COVID-19 vaccine. Here immunoSEQ multiplex PCR was the method, and the copy in TCRdb shows in-frame clones only, minus some. This sample has 100,000 to 130,000 clones, with 86% found just once. The sequencing used peripheral blood, collected on day 0 of AZD1222 vaccination. Source of these receptors: an adult in good health.

On this clone itself: Additional DNA sequences in this sample encode the identical CDR3. This rearrangement joins TRBV6-5 to TRBJ1-1; D is ambiguous. CDR3 length: 10 amino acids. Per the germline V gene, CDR1 is MNHEY and CDR2 is SVGAGI. Deletions cut 8 bases from V and 3 bases from J, with 4 bases between. The CDR3 bases are TGTGCCAGCTCGTACACTGAAGCTTTCTTT. Protein product: CASSYTEAFF.

This chain uses TRBV2 with TRBJ1-5; D uncertain. The germline V gene encodes CDR1 SNHLY and CDR2 FYNNEI. The V end was cut by 6 bases, the J end by 0 bases, with 12 bases between. The CDR3 extends over 15 amino acids. The CDR3 nucleotides read TGTGCCAGCAGCGCTGATCAGTATAGCAATCAGCCCCAGCATTTT. Translating gives CASSADQYSNQPQHF.

This rearrangement joins TRBV5-4 to TRBJ2-1; TRBD1 matches 8 bases. Germline trimming cut 0 bases from V and 9 bases from J; bases unmatched to any gene: 2. The CDR3 is 13 residues long. Germline values: CDR1 SGHNT, CDR2 YYREEE (reference sequence). The DNA for the CDR3 is TGTGCCAGCAGCTTGGGGACAGGGACTGAGCAGTTCTTC. Protein sequence: CASSLGTGTEQFF.

This chain uses TRBV28 with TRBJ2-1; 8 bases fit TRBD2. Per the germline V gene, CDR1 is MDHEN and CDR2 is SYDVKM. The V segment lost 5 bases and the J segment 2 bases; nucleotides outside the gene matches: 5. This CDR3 contains 15 residues. In DNA, the CDR3 is TGTGCCAGCAGTATCGGACTAGCAGCCTACAATGAGCAGTTCTTC. This codes for CASSIGLAAYNEQFF.

The chain joins TRBV11-2 to TRBJ1-1; perhaps TRBD1 as D (6 bases). The CDR3 totals 14 residues. V was clipped by 4 bases and J by 6 bases, with 15 bases between them. Germline CDR1 and CDR2: SGHAT and FQNNGV. The CDR3 DNA sequence: TGTGCCAGCAGCTCAACACAGGGTTCCGCTGAAGCTTTCTTT. It specifies CASSSTQGSAEAFF.

The gene calls are TRBV7-2 and TRBJ2-3; D is undetermined. V was trimmed by 1 base and J by 0 bases, leaving 8 bases between them. The CDR3 runs 15 residues. The germline CDR1 and CDR2 sequences are SGHTA and FQGNSA. CDR3 residues: CASSLVPTSTDTQYF. CDR3 coding DNA: TGTGCCAGCAGCTTAGTCCCGACTAGCACAGATACGCAGTATTTT.

The chain recombines TRBV24-1 with TRBJ1-6; 7 positions match TRBD1. Germline lookup yields CDR1 KGHDR and CDR2 SFDVKD. V shed 8 bases, J shed 3 bases, and the junction held 9 bases outside the gene matches. This CDR3 region has 16 residues. The CDR3 is CATIATGANYNSPLHF. For the CDR3, the DNA is TGTGCCACCATAGCAACAGGGGCCAACTATAATTCACCCCTCCACTTT.

This clone came up once. V and J are TRBV28 and TRBJ1-5, with D hard to call. Germline assignment: CDR1 MDHEN and CDR2 SYDVKM. Trimming removed 6 bases at V and 4 bases at J, with 7 bases between. The CDR3 spans 12 residues. This CDR3 reads CASRSGNQPQHF. In DNA form, the CDR3 reads TGTGCCAGCAGGTCCGGGAATCAGCCCCAGCATTTT.

This sequence joins TRBV2 and TRBJ2-2; TRBD1 agrees at 11 bases. Trimming removed 2 bases from V and 4 bases from J; junction bases left unmatched: 3. Germline CDR1 SNHLY, CDR2 FYNNEI. The CDR3 covers 16 residues. CDR3 bases: TGTGCCAGCAGTGAACCCGGGACAGGGGGCACCGGGGAGCTGTTTTTT. Translated: CASSEPGTGGTGELFF. The entire variable domain, with the rest obtained from reference TRBV2 and TRBJ2-2, is as follows: EPEVTQTPSHQVTQMGQEVILRCVPISNHLYFYWYRQILGQKVEFLVSFYNNEISEKSEIFDDQFSVERPDGSNFTLKIRSTKLEDSAMYFCASSEPGTGGTGELFFGEGSRLTVL.

This clone showed up just once. The CDR3 DNA reads TGTGCCAGTCGCCTACAGGGGGGGCGCGTTTCAGACTATGGCTACACCTTC. Its protein is CASRLQGGRVSDYGYTF. The chain is built from TRBV19 and TRBJ1-2; TRBD1 aligns across 8 bases. The junction had 17 bases not matched to a gene; V was cut back by 8 bases and J by 3 bases. Germline V gene lookup returns CDR1 LNHDA and CDR2 SQIVND (reference sequence). The CDR3 totals 17 residues.

This chain links TRBV19 with TRBJ1-3; no clear D. CDR1 and CDR2 from the germline V gene are LNHDA and SQIVND (reference sequence). V was cut by 1 base and J by 2 bases, with 9 bases left in between. This CDR3 has 15 amino acids. In DNA, the CDR3 is TGTGCCAGTAGTATAGGGACGGACGCTGGAAACACCATATATTTT. Its protein is CASSIGTDAGNTIYF. Combining the CDR3 with reference TRBV19 and TRBJ1-3 gives the whole variable domain DGGITQSPKYLFRKEGQNVTLSCEQNLNHDAMYWYRQDPGQGLRLIYYSQIVNDFQKGDIAEGYSVSREKKESFPLTVTSAQKNPTAFYLCASSIGTDAGNTIYFGEGSWLTVV.

The rearrangement uses TRBV19 and TRBJ1-5; no clear D gene. Germline CDR1 reads LNHDA; CDR2 reads SQIVND (reference sequence). The CDR3 is 13 residues long. V dropped 3 bases and J dropped 5 bases, with 8 bases sitting between them. CDR3 in DNA: TGTGCCAGTAGTATCTGGCCTGATCAGCCCCAGCATTTT. Encoded protein: CASSIWPDQPQHF. Combining the CDR3 with reference TRBV19 and TRBJ1-5 gives the whole variable domain DGGITQSPKYLFRKEGQNVTLSCEQNLNHDAMYWYRQDPGQGLRLIYYSQIVNDFQKGDIAEGYSVSREKKESFPLTVTSAQKNPTAFYLCASSIWPDQPQHFGDGTRLSIL.

The chain uses TRBV11-3 and TRBJ2-1, with 7 bases aligning to TRBD1. Germline V gives CDR1 SGHNT, CDR2 YENEEA. The CDR3 extends over 16 amino acids. Trimming removed 1 base from V and 5 bases from J; junction bases left unmatched: 8. In DNA, the CDR3 is TGTGCCAGCAGCTTAGGGGACAGCGAAGAAGACAATGAGCAGTTCTTC. Its translation: CASSLGDSEEDNEQFF.

The V gene is TRBV6-2 or TRBV6-3, the J gene TRBJ1-1; no definite D call. This CDR3 has 13 residues. V lost 0 bases to trimming and J lost 4 bases, with 6 bases between them. Germline values: CDR1 MNHEY, CDR2 SVGEGT. CDR3 in amino acids: CASSYSSFTEAFF. The CDR3 nucleotides are TGTGCCAGCAGTTACTCGAGTTTCACTGAAGCTTTCTTT.

The chain couples TRBV6-5 to TRBJ1-5; a weak D match, TRBD1 (5 bases). V lost 0 bases to trimming and J lost 5 bases, with 8 bases between them. The CDR3 extends over 14 amino acids. The germline V gene encodes CDR1 MNHEY and CDR2 SVGAGI. The CDR3 loop is CASSYSYRHQPQHF. The CDR3, as DNA: TGTGCCAGCAGTTACTCGTACAGGCATCAGCCCCAGCATTTT.

The rearrangement links TRBV28 to TRBJ1-5, with TRBD1 as a possible D gene (5 bases). The germline V and J ends were trimmed by 6 bases and 4 bases, with 19 bases remaining between them. The germline CDR1 and CDR2 sequences are MDHEN and SYDVKM. The CDR3 runs 16 residues. CDR3 sequence reads: CASSRGGIGGNQPQHF. The CDR3 region has the DNA TGTGCCAGCAGCCGGGGGGGTATCGGCGGTAATCAGCCCCAGCATTTT.

The chain carries TRBV6-2 or TRBV6-3 and TRBJ2-1; D uncertain. V was pared by 5 bases and J by 8 bases, with 7 bases between. CDR3 length: 11 residues. Germline values: CDR1 MNHEY, CDR2 SVGEGT. The CDR3: CASSRYDEQFF. The DNA of the CDR3 is TGTGCCAGCAGTCGATACGATGAGCAGTTCTTC.

The V call is TRBV7-2, the J call TRBJ1-2; D possibly corresponds to TRBD1 (5 bases). CDR1 is SGHTA, CDR2 FQGNSA, per germline. CDR3 length: 15 amino acids. The V end lost 7 bases, the J end lost 5 bases, and 20 bases lay between the germline ends. CDR3 protein: CASTLVPGEAYGYTF. The CDR3 DNA follows: TGTGCCAGCACCCTAGTCCCGGGGGAGGCTTATGGCTACACCTTC.

The rearrangement links TRBV28 to TRBJ1-2; TRBD1 is a possible D gene (6 bases). The CDR3 covers 15 residues. The germline V gene has CDR1 MDHEN and CDR2 SYDVKM. Between the trimmed V and J ends, which lost 7 bases and 3 bases, there was a span of 18 bases. CDR3 region: CASNPNRGGDYGYTF. The CDR3 bases are TGTGCCAGCAACCCTAATCGAGGGGGGGACTATGGCTACACCTTC.

The J gene is TRBJ2-7, the V gene TRBV5-1, with 7 bases aligning to TRBD1. The CDR3 runs 15 residues. Trimming cost V 5 bases and J 0 bases; bases outside gene matches: 8. Germline V CDR1 and CDR2: SGHRS, YFSETQ. This CDR3 is CASSLTGEISYEQYF. CDR3 in DNA: TGCGCCAGCAGTCTTACAGGGGAAATCTCCTACGAGCAGTACTTC.

This chain uses TRBV30 with TRBJ1-6, with TRBD1 matching over 10 bases. With V trimmed by 3 bases and J by 6 bases, 11 bases remained unmatched. Germline CDR1 and CDR2: GTSNPN and SVGIG (reference sequence). The CDR3 covers 17 residues. The CDR3 nucleotides are TGTGCCTGGAGCTCCGGGACAGGGGCCACCATTAATTCACCCCTCCACTTT. As protein: CAWSSGTGATINSPLHF.